This note documents a single TCR beta chain sequence. Its antigen remains unidentified. This sample was taken from a study of CD4+ T cells in melanoma. Points from the study as a whole: CD8+ T cell, macrophage and B cell function reportedly correlated with neoantigen-specific CD4+ T cells.

The protocol was immunoSEQ multiplex PCR, while the TCRdb copy is restricted to in-frame clones and leaves out a portion. Among around 13,000 clones listed, approximately 62% were seen once. Germline assignment: CDR1 SGDLS and CDR2 YYNGEE. This CDR3 contains 14 residues. V was cut by 1 base and J by 4 bases, with 11 bases left in between. The sample taken for sequencing was cells from a culture (not recorded whether cultured in vitro). The clonotype was recovered from a human donor with melanoma. This sequence joins TRBV9 and TRBJ1-1; D gene unclear. CDR3 protein: CASSVTQATTEAFF. As DNA, the CDR3 is TGTGCCAGCAGCGTAACTCAAGCAACCACTGAAGCTTTCTTT.